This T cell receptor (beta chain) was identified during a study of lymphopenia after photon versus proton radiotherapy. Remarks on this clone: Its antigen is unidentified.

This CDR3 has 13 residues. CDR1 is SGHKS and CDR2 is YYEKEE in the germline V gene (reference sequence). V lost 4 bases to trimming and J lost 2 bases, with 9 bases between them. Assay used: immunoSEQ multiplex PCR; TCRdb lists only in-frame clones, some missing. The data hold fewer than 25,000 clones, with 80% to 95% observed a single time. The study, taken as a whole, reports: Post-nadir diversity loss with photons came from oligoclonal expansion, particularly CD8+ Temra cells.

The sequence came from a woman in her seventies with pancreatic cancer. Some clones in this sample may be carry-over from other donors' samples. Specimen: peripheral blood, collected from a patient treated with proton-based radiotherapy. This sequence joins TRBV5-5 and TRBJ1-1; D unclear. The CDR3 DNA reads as TGTGCCAGCAGCCTCGCCAGTAACACTGAAGCTTTCTTT. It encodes CASSLASNTEAFF. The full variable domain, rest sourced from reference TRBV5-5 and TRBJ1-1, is DAGVTQSPTHLIKTRGQQVTLRCSPISGHKSVSWYQQVLGQGPQFIFQYYEKEERGRGNFPDRFSARQFPNYSSELNVNALLLGDSALYLCASSLASNTEAFFGQGTRLTVV.